A selection of T cell receptor beta chains follows, all from one sample in a study of T cell repertoires in ileal Crohn's disease. Assay: immunoSEQ multiplex PCR; the TCRdb copy retains only in-frame clones and omits some. The table shows roughly 30,000 clones, with around four fifths occurring only once. Specimen: ileal tissue. Source of these receptors: an adult with Crohn's disease. The CDR3 runs from the conserved cysteine through the conserved F or W.

v_call: TRBV5-4
cdr3_aa: CASSQSAGRYEQYF

v_call: TRBV2
cdr3_aa: CATAIGTSSYNEQFF

v_call: TRBV30
cdr3_aa: CAWSGGATYEQYF

v_call: TRBV5-1
cdr3_aa: CASSLQPRETQYF

v_call: TRBV5-1
cdr3_aa: CASSLDGGGTDTQYF

v_call: TRBV7-8
cdr3_aa: CASSLAATYEQYF

v_call: TRBV6-5
cdr3_aa: CASSYRGQGGYEQYF

v_call: TRBV4-1
cdr3_aa: CASSDGTTEAFF

v_call: TRBV5-1
cdr3_aa: CASRKLGLTDYGYTF

v_call: TRBV29-1
cdr3_aa: CSVRAGGPPYEQYF

v_call: TRBV11-2
cdr3_aa: CASSLGGPQRGQETQYF

v_call: TRBV7-2
cdr3_aa: CASSLDGGGYGYTF

v_call: TRBV6-1
cdr3_aa: CASGRELSYEQYF

v_call: TRBV21-1
cdr3_aa: CASSTNLDRSRTGELFF

v_call: TRBV7-7
cdr3_aa: CASSPGGLSYEQYF

v_call: TRBV7-9
cdr3_aa: CASSPSGQGGGAFF

v_call: TRBV5-4
cdr3_aa: CASSGRGRIEQYF

v_call: TRBV7-2
cdr3_aa: CASSLFPRGRRGYTF

v_call: TRBV30
cdr3_aa: CAGQGAEEKLFF

v_call: TRBV4-1
cdr3_aa: CASSQVGAPNQPQHF

v_call: TRBV30
cdr3_aa: CAWVRQGNTGELFF

v_call: TRBV27
cdr3_aa: CASRPRRETNSPLHF

v_call: TRBV5-1
cdr3_aa: CASSLLVSSYEQYF

v_call: TRBV29-1
cdr3_aa: CSVGQGAGNEQFF

v_call: TRBV5-1
cdr3_aa: CASSPRDSNEKLFF

v_call: TRBV6-1
cdr3_aa: CASRRRGTYEQYF

v_call: TRBV9
cdr3_aa: CASSPRGGAYTDTQYF

v_call: TRBV11-3
cdr3_aa: CASGTGGADTQYF

v_call: TRBV7-9
cdr3_aa: CASSSDRVGGEAKNIQYF

v_call: TRBV16
cdr3_aa: CASSLDRYYGYTF

v_call: TRBV19
cdr3_aa: CASSRTGNFYGYTF

v_call: TRBV6-5
cdr3_aa: CASTTTTPNTQYF

v_call: TRBV19
cdr3_aa: CASIRGGQGKTEAFF

v_call: TRBV15
cdr3_aa: CATSRNGQANTEAFF

v_call: TRBV29-1
cdr3_aa: CSVEDQVHQETQYF

v_call: TRBV4-2
cdr3_aa: CASSQDQRSGGYTF

v_call: TRBV29-1
cdr3_aa: CSVWVRFGTDTQYF